The clone carrying this T cell receptor beta chain has a single count. V gave up 5 bases and J gave up 1 base, with 7 bases separating them. The CDR3 length is 13 residues. CDR1 and CDR2 (germline): SGDLS, YYNGEE. This entry belongs to a study of cytomegalovirus exposure and HLA in healthy donors. PCR amplification relied on 60 Vbeta primers (plus 13 Jbeta primers). Using immunoSEQ multiplex PCR, the repertoire was profiled, and TCRdb retains in-frame clones only, with some absent. Here the sample spans over 70,000 clones, roughly four fifths being singletons. Sequencing used PBMCs. This sequence joins TRBV9 and TRBJ1-5; weak D call: TRBD1 (5 bases). This TCR came from a man aged 25 to 40 in good health and CMV-seronegative. CDR3 bases: TGTGCCAGCAGTGACAGCAGCAATCAGCCCCAGCATTTT. This codes for CASSDSSNQPQHF.